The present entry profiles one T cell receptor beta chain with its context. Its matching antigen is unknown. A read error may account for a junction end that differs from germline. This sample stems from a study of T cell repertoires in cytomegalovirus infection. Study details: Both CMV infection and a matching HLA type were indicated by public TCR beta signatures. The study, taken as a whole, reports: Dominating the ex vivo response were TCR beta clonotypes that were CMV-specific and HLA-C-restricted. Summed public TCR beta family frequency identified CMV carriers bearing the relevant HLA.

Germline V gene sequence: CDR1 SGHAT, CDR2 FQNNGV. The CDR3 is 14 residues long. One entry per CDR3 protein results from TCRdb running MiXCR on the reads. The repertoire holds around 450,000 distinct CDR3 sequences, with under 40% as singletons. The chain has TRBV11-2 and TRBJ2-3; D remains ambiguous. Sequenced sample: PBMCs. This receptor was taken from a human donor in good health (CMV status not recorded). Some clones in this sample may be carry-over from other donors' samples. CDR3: CGSSLSQSTDTQYF. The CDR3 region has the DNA TGTGGCAGCAGCTTAAGTCAGTCCACAGATACGCAGTATTTT.